These 27 T cell receptor beta chains originate from one sample sequenced in a study of radiation and T cells in renal cell carcinoma. Described time point: blood 4 weeks post-SBRT, at nephrectomy. Treatment of the sample: 15 Gy SBRT to primary tumor, nephrectomy 4 weeks later. The protocol was immunoSEQ multiplex PCR, while the TCRdb copy is restricted to in-frame clones and leaves out a portion. The repertoire includes around 99,000 clones, 75% to 85% of them detected once, and under 8.5% sits in the top ten. The sample consisted of blood, taken from a patient whose treatment included radiotherapy and nephrectomy. The receptor source for this set is a man in his 60s with renal cell carcinoma.

The V call is TRBV30, the J call TRBJ2-7; 13 nucleotides agree with TRBD2. The CDR3 length is 14 residues. Germline V lookup: CDR1 GTSNPN, CDR2 SVGIG (reference sequence). Trimming took 5 bases from V and 6 from J; bases not matched to a gene: 7. DNA for the CDR3: TGTGCCTGGGACGGACTAGCGGGAGATGGCGAGCAGTACTTC. It encodes CAWDGLAGDGEQYF.

The chain links TRBV19 to TRBJ2-1, with 9 bases aligning to TRBD2. The V segment lost 11 bases and the J segment 8 bases; nucleotides outside the gene matches: 16. The CDR3 loop spans 15 amino acids. Looked up from germline, CDR1 is LNHDA and CDR2 is SQIVND (reference sequence). The CDR3 loop reads CACAGGGAAGDEQFF. For the CDR3, the DNA is TGTGCCTGCGCGGGAGGGGGAGCCGCAGGCGATGAGCAGTTCTTC.

The rearrangement links TRBV19 to TRBJ2-2; D is ambiguous. Germline V gene sequence: CDR1 LNHDA, CDR2 SQIVND (reference sequence). The CDR3 consists of 12 residues. The V gene lost 5 bases and the J gene lost 4 bases, with 5 bases spanning the gap. DNA of the CDR3: TGTGCCAGTAGTGAAACCACCGGGGAGCTGTTTTTT. Its protein is CASSETTGELFF. Together with reference TRBV19 and TRBJ2-2, the CDR3 gives the full variable domain: DGGITQSPKYLFRKEGQNVTLSCEQNLNHDAMYWYRQDPGQGLRLIYYSQIVNDFQKGDIAEGYSVSREKKESFPLTVTSAQKNPTAFYLCASSETTGELFFGEGSRLTVL.

The rearrangement links TRBV12-5 to TRBJ2-2; tentative D call: TRBD2 (5 bases). The CDR3 is made up of 24 amino acids. From germline, CDR1 is LGHNT and CDR2 FRNRAP. The V end lost 2 bases, the J end lost 2 bases, and 36 bases lay between the germline ends. CDR3 sequence: CASGLLPVAFASGVAAGNTGELFF. The CDR3 DNA reads TGTGCTAGTGGTTTGTTACCGGTGGCGTTCGCATCAGGTGTAGCCGCGGGCAACACCGGGGAGCTGTTTTTT.

The chain is built from TRBV6-5 and TRBJ2-3; TRBD1 is a possible D gene (5 bases). Germline V CDR1 and CDR2: MNHEY, SVGAGI. This CDR3 is 16 amino acids long. V lost 2 bases, J lost 6 bases, and 18 bases lay in between. This CDR3 is CASSYRQGKQWDTQYF. Here the CDR3 DNA reads TGTGCCAGCAGTTACAGGCAGGGCAAACAATGGGATACGCAGTATTTT.

V is TRBV30 and J is TRBJ1-6, with D unresolved. V was cut by 4 bases and J by 7 bases, with 11 bases left in between. Germline CDR1 GTSNPN, CDR2 SVGIG (reference sequence). The CDR3 has 13 amino acids. The CDR3 DNA follows: TGTGCCTGGACAGGAATTTCAAATTCACCCCTCCACTTT. Its translation: CAWTGISNSPLHF.

This sequence joins TRBV7-8 and TRBJ2-1; 8 bases fit TRBD1. Germline V CDR1 and CDR2: SGHVS, FQNEAQ. CDR3 size: 15 residues. The V and J ends lost 3 bases and 14 bases, in that order; junction bases with no gene match: 15. The CDR3 bases are TGTGCCAGCAGCTTCGCCAGGGGGCCTGGAGCGGACAAGTTCTTC. Translating it yields CASSFARGPGADKFF.

This sequence joins TRBV11-3 and TRBJ2-5; 9 positions agree with TRBD2. This CDR3 comprises 14 residues. The germline gives CDR1 SGHNT, CDR2 YENEEA. V was pared by 5 bases and J by 7 bases, with 8 bases of the junction left unmatched. The CDR3 DNA is TGTGCCAGCAGCCCGGGGACTAGCTACGGGACCCAGTACTTC. Translation: CASSPGTSYGTQYF.

The gene calls are TRBV5-1 and TRBJ2-5, with 8 bases aligning to TRBD1. The CDR3 sequence is 13 residues long. Germline values: CDR1 SGHRS, CDR2 YFSETQ. V lost 5 bases, J lost 9 bases, and 9 bases stayed unmatched. In DNA, the CDR3 is TGCGCCAGCAGACCCGACAGGGGATGGGCCCAGTACTTC. It codes for CASRPDRGWAQYF.

V and J are TRBV6-6 and TRBJ1-2; no clear D. Trimming shortened V by 0 bases and J by 7 bases, and 12 bases separated the two germline ends. This CDR3 contains 14 residues. The germline CDR1 and CDR2 sequences are MNHNY and SVGAGI (reference sequence). The CDR3 loop reads CASSYSWSFGGYTF. The DNA of the CDR3 is TGTGCCAGCAGTTACTCCTGGTCATTTGGTGGCTACACCTTC.

In nucleotides, the CDR3 is TGTGCCAGCTCCCCGACAGGACCTTATGGCTACACCTTC. This encodes CASSPTGPYGYTF. This chain uses TRBV18 with TRBJ1-2, with D possibly matching TRBD1 (6 bases). Germline CDR1 KGHSH, CDR2 LQKENI. The CDR3 length is 13 residues. V was cut by 6 bases and J by 5 bases, with 13 bases left in between.

V is TRBV27 and J is TRBJ1-1; D is uncertain. Germline CDR1 and CDR2: MNHEY and SMNVEV (reference sequence). Trimming took 0 bases from V and 4 from J, leaving 6 bases between them. The CDR3 contains 13 residues. The CDR3 protein is CASSLSRSTEAFF. The CDR3 nucleotides are TGTGCCAGCAGTTTATCGAGGAGCACTGAAGCTTTCTTT.

This clone was picked up one time. The chain joins TRBV5-4 to TRBJ2-1, with 8 bases matching TRBD1. The CDR3 is 14 amino acids. V lost 2 bases and J lost 10; bases outside the gene matches: 8. Germline assignment: CDR1 SGHNT and CDR2 YYREEE (reference sequence). This chain's CDR3 is CASSFLTGEDEQFF. As DNA, the CDR3 is TGTGCCAGCAGCTTCCTGACAGGGGAGGACGAGCAGTTCTTC. Filled out from reference TRBV5-4 and TRBJ2-1, the complete variable domain reads ETGVTQSPTHLIKTRGQQVTLRCSSQSGHNTVSWYQQALGQGPQFIFQYYREEENGRGNFPPRFSGLQFPNYSSELNVNALELDDSALYLCASSFLTGEDEQFFGPGTRLTVL.

The chain joins TRBV30 to TRBJ1-2; the D gene is possibly TRBD1 (5 bases). The V gene's germline CDR1 is GTSNPN and CDR2 SVGIG (reference sequence). The CDR3 is 14 amino acids. V was pared by 1 base and J by 3 bases, with 12 bases between. CDR3 nucleotides: TGTGCCTGGAGTGCCCAAGGAGGGGACTATGGCTACACCTTC. This sequence encodes CAWSAQGGDYGYTF.

This clone appeared once. The rearrangement uses TRBV5-4 and TRBJ2-7; D may be TRBD2 (6 bases). Germline CDR1 reads SGHNT; CDR2 reads YYREEE (reference sequence). The CDR3 is made up of 15 amino acids. Trimming shortened V by 4 bases and J by 1 base, and 15 bases separated the two germline ends. The CDR3 loop is CASSGGTSPSYEQYF. For the CDR3, the DNA is TGTGCCAGCAGCGGGGGGACTTCGCCGTCCTACGAGCAGTACTTC.

The chain links TRBV28 to TRBJ1-2, with 7 positions matching TRBD1. The CDR3 sequence is 16 residues long. Germline values: CDR1 MDHEN, CDR2 SYDVKM. Trimming took 3 bases from V and 5 from J; bases not matched to a gene: 12. The CDR3 spells CASSFVGAGGGYGYTF. CDR3 DNA: TGTGCCAGCAGTTTTGTGGGTGCAGGGGGTGGGTATGGCTACACCTTC.

This clone was counted ten times or more. The chain links TRBV19 to TRBJ2-3, with 12 positions matching TRBD2. Germline V gene data show CDR1 as LNHDA and CDR2 as SQIVND (reference sequence). The length of the CDR3 is 15 residues. Losses at the gene ends were 5 bases for V and 2 bases for J; bases not matched to a gene: 2. The CDR3 here is CASSRLAGVTDTQYF. The CDR3, as DNA: TGTGCCAGTAGTCGACTAGCGGGAGTCACAGATACGCAGTATTTT.

This clone was seen a handful of times. J is TRBJ2-3 and V is TRBV5-1; 7 bases line up with TRBD2. Trimming at V came to 4 bases and at J to 1 base, leaving 12 bases not matched to a gene. Germline assignment: CDR1 SGHRS and CDR2 YFSETQ. The CDR3 contains 17 residues. The CDR3 region is CASSPPVRAGGTDTQYF. The CDR3 DNA reads as TGCGCCAGCAGCCCCCCGGTGAGGGCGGGGGGCACAGATACGCAGTATTTT.

V is TRBV29-1 and J is TRBJ1-4; 9 nucleotides agree with TRBD1. The germline V gene encodes CDR1 SQVTM and CDR2 ANQGSEA. The ends lost 5 bases at V and 5 bases at J; junction bases unmatched: 3. The CDR3 is 13 residues long. CDR3: CSVSGTGNEKLFF. In DNA form, the CDR3 reads TGCAGCGTTTCCGGGACAGGGAATGAAAAACTGTTTTTT.

The V gene is TRBV4-1, the J gene TRBJ2-1; D gene uncertain. V was trimmed by 4 bases and J by 6 bases, leaving 10 bases between them. The CDR3 spans 13 residues. CDR1 is MGHRA and CDR2 is YSYEKL in the germline V gene. CDR3 loop: CASSLGLANEQFF. The CDR3 DNA reads TGCGCCAGCAGCCTTGGCCTTGCCAATGAGCAGTTCTTC.

This rearrangement joins TRBV4-1 to TRBJ2-5; weak D call: TRBD2 (5 bases). The J call could be wrong; TRBJ2-7 is a better fit for the DNA end. Germline V gene lookup returns CDR1 MGHRA and CDR2 YSYEKL. The length of the CDR3 is 17 residues. The CDR3 region has the DNA TGCGCCAGCAGCCAATCGGACTTCCTGCCCGGCGGCTACGAGCAGTACTTC. This encodes CASSQSDFLPGGYEQYF.

This clone was seen just once. The chain employs TRBV15 and TRBJ2-5; D may be TRBD2 (8 bases). The CDR3 extends over 18 amino acids. CDR1 LNHNV and CDR2 YYDKDF come from the germline V gene (reference sequence). Trimming shortened V by 1 base and J by 1 base, and 19 bases separated the two germline ends. For the CDR3, the DNA is TGTGCCACCAGCAGAGGCAGGGGGGCTAGCGGGCGCCAAGAGACCCAGTACTTC. Protein: CATSRGRGASGRQETQYF.

This chain links TRBV9 with TRBJ1-1; TRBD1 agrees at 7 bases. CDR3 length: 14 residues. V trimming: 6 bases; J trimming: 4 bases; junction bases outside the gene matches: 9. Germline assignment: CDR1 SGDLS and CDR2 YYNGEE. CDR3 loop: CASTRDRDRTEAFF. The CDR3 DNA reads TGTGCCAGCACAAGAGACAGGGACCGCACTGAAGCTTTCTTT.

V is TRBV20-1 and J is TRBJ2-7; D is undetermined. The CDR3 is made up of 11 amino acids. Trimming shortened V by 3 bases and J by 10 bases, and 13 bases separated the two germline ends. CDR1 and CDR2 from the germline V gene are DFQATT and SNEGSKA (reference sequence). The CDR3 region has the DNA TGCAGTGCTAGCCCCCTTAATTCCCAGTACTTC. Translating gives CSASPLNSQYF.

Of note for this clone: At one end the junction does not follow the germline gene, possibly because of a read error. V gene TRBV2 combines with J gene TRBJ2-7, with 9 bases fitting TRBD1. Per germline, CDR1 SNHLY and CDR2 FYNNEI. The CDR3 extends over 13 amino acids. The CDR3 bases are TGTGCCAGTCAGGGACAGGGCGTATTTACGAGTACCTTC. It encodes CASQGQGVFTSTF.

This clone was found once. V is TRBV7-9 and J is TRBJ1-2, with no clear D. The CDR3 is 16 amino acids. Germline V gene sequence: CDR1 SEHNR, CDR2 FQNEAQ (reference sequence). V lost 1 base, J lost 2 bases, and 14 bases lay in between. The chain's CDR3 is CASSLGGEIQNYGYTF. The CDR3 coding sequence is TGTGCCAGCAGCTTAGGTGGAGAGATTCAGAACTATGGCTACACCTTC.

The chain carries TRBV5-6 and TRBJ2-6; D remains unclear. V lost 0 bases and J lost 2, with 3 bases in between. The CDR3 sequence is 14 residues long. Germline CDR1 and CDR2: SGHDT and YYEEEE. This chain's CDR3 is CASSLVAGANVLTF. The CDR3 coding sequence is TGTGCCAGCAGCTTGGTTGCTGGGGCCAACGTCCTGACTTTC.